This T cell receptor (beta chain) was sequenced during a study of blood T cells in healthy people across ages. Then a second PCR, running about 7 to 11 cycles, was carried out with a sample-barcoded 5' primer and a J-beta primer mix. TCRdb analysed the 5' RACE reads with MiXCR anew, one entry per CDR3 protein. The table includes nearly 800,000 distinct CDR3 sequences, around 50% detected once. Sequenced material: blood. This sequence originates from a man aged 35-49 years in good health.

The DNA for the CDR3 is TGTGCCAGCAGCGTAGAAGGAAGAGATACGCAGTATTTT. Its protein is CASSVEGRDTQYF. The chain uses TRBV9 and TRBJ2-3; D gene ambiguous. Germline CDR1 and CDR2: SGDLS and YYNGEE. This CDR3 comprises 13 residues. V was shortened by 0 bases and J by 5 bases, with 7 bases between the two germline ends. The full variable domain, with the rest looked up from reference TRBV9 and TRBJ2-3, is DSGVTQTPKHLITATGQRVTLRCSPRSGDLSVYWYQQSLDQGLQFLIQYYNGEERAKGNILERFSAQQFPDLHSELNLSSLELGDSALYFCASSVEGRDTQYFGPGTRLTVL.